This TCR beta chain derives from a study of CD8 T cells in ankylosing spondylitis. Study-level findings and limits: In reactive arthritis synovial fluid and blood, some motif variants had been reported before. Within ankylosing spondylitis blood, a TCR beta motif made up of under 10 highly homologous variants appeared to be characteristic. It was reported that disease-linked clones were significantly enriched in matched ankylosing spondylitis synovial fluid. Relatively scarce in peripheral blood, disease-linked clones were CD8+.

Germline V CDR1 and CDR2: ENHRY, SYGVKD. With V trimmed by 11 bases and J by 2 bases, 16 bases remained unmatched. CDR3 size: 16 residues. Details on this clonotype: Its specificity is unknown.

The TCR beta libraries were generated through quantitative 5'-RACE incorporating molecular barcodes. TCRdb processed the 5' RACE reads anew with MiXCR; each CDR3 protein has one entry. In the table there are a few hundred thousand distinct CDR3 sequences, 8% of which are singletons. This receptor was taken from a male donor with ankylosing spondylitis. The sequenced sample consisted of blood, either unsorted or a sorted T cell fraction (not recorded which). This chain joins TRBV10-3 and TRBJ2-3; TRBD2 matches at 7 bases. CDR3 sequence: CALGRSGSRITDTQYF. In DNA form, the CDR3 reads TGTGCCCTCGGGAGGTCCGGGAGTAGAATCACAGATACGCAGTATTTT.